These 8 T cell receptor beta chains share one sample of origin, sequenced in a study of cytomegalovirus exposure and HLA in healthy donors. PCR involved 60 Vbeta and 13 Jbeta primers. TCRdb's table, derived via immunoSEQ multiplex PCR, lists solely in-frame clones and lacks some. The repertoire holds under 60,000 clones, with roughly 79% as singletons. Sequenced input: PBMCs. These receptors all stem from a man aged 45 to 65 in good health and CMV-seronegative.

The rearrangement uses TRBV27 and TRBJ2-3; D might be TRBD1 (6 bases). Germline CDR1 MNHEY, CDR2 SMNVEV (reference sequence). Trimming took 5 bases from V and 1 from J, leaving 13 bases between them. This CDR3 has 15 residues. In DNA, the CDR3 is TGTGCCAGCAGTCCGTCGTGGGGGCGCACAGATACGCAGTATTTT. It translates to CASSPSWGRTDTQYF.

This clone was counted once. J is TRBJ1-5 and V is TRBV4-1; D gene unclear. This CDR3 is 16 amino acids long. Germline V CDR1 and CDR2: MGHRA, YSYEKL. V lost 4 bases to trimming and J lost 0 bases, with 13 bases between them. In DNA, the CDR3 is TGCGCCAGCAGCCCTCGAGGCCAAGATAGCAATCAGCCCCAGCATTTT. This gives the protein CASSPRGQDSNQPQHF.

The chain has TRBV14 and TRBJ1-1; 10 bases fit TRBD1. Germline CDR1 SGHDN, CDR2 FVKESK. Trimming removed 4 bases from V and 0 bases from J; junction bases left unmatched: 2. The CDR3 runs to 15 residues. In DNA, the CDR3 is TGTGCCAGCAGCCGACAGGGGGCCCTGAACACTGAAGCTTTCTTT. Its protein product is CASSRQGALNTEAFF.

The chain is built from TRBV9 and TRBJ2-7; possible D gene TRBD1, 6 bases. This CDR3 has 13 residues. Trimming shortened V by 4 bases and J by 1 base, and 9 bases separated the two germline ends. CDR1 is SGDLS and CDR2 is YYNGEE in the germline V gene. The chain's CDR3 is CASSRGQSYEQYF. In DNA form, the CDR3 reads TGTGCCAGCAGCCGCGGACAGTCCTACGAGCAGTACTTC.

The chain links TRBV9 to TRBJ2-2; D ambiguous. V shed 0 bases and J shed 0 bases, with 6 bases lying between them. From germline, CDR1 is SGDLS and CDR2 YYNGEE. The CDR3 is 15 amino acids. CDR3 nucleotide sequence: TGTGCCAGCAGCGTAGTTACTGCGAACACCGGGGAGCTGTTTTTT. Its translation is CASSVVTANTGELFF.

The gene calls are TRBV30 and TRBJ2-7; D is unclear. V shed 6 bases and J shed 0 bases, with 15 bases lying between them. The V gene's germline CDR1 is GTSNPN and CDR2 SVGIG (reference sequence). The CDR3 spans 14 residues. In DNA, the CDR3 is TGTGCCTGTAAACCCAGGCTGAGCTCCTACGAGCAGTACTTC. Translation gives CACKPRLSSYEQYF.

The V and J genes are TRBV10-2 and TRBJ2-5; D not resolved. The V gene's germline CDR1 is WSHSY and CDR2 SAAADI. The CDR3 totals 15 residues. V gave up 7 bases and J gave up 0 bases, with 15 bases separating them. CDR3 bases: TGCGCCAGCAAGGAAGGAGACTGGTACCAAGAGACCCAGTACTTC. The encoded protein is CASKEGDWYQETQYF.

This clone was seen only a few times. This sequence joins TRBV29-1 and TRBJ2-7, with TRBD1 matching over 8 bases. The ends lost 0 bases at V and 1 base at J; junction bases unmatched: 5. The CDR3 is 15 amino acids. CDR1 and CDR2 from the germline V gene are SQVTM and ANQGSEA. As DNA, the CDR3 is TGCAGCGTTGAAGATCCCGGGACAGGTTCCTACGAGCAGTACTTC. It encodes CSVEDPGTGSYEQYF.